This T cell receptor beta chain was sequenced during a study of T cell responses to AZD1222 COVID-19 vaccine. TCRdb keeps only in-frame clones here, not all; method: immunoSEQ multiplex PCR. The table lists more than 150,000 clones, approximately 91% of them singletons. The germline gives CDR1 LGHNT, CDR2 FRNRAP. J lost 1 base, V lost 5 bases, and 5 bases had no gene match. The CDR3 sequence is 16 residues long. This specimen was peripheral blood, taken on day 0 of AZD1222 vaccination. The clonotype originates from an adult in good health. The chain has TRBV12-5 and TRBJ1-1; 12 bases agree with TRBD1. CDR3 protein: CASGLGTGGWNTEAFF. In DNA form, the CDR3 reads TGTGCTAGTGGTCTCGGGACAGGGGGCTGGAACACTGAAGCTTTCTTT. Looking up the rest from reference TRBV12-5 and TRBJ1-1 gives the full variable domain: DARVTQTPRHKVTEMGQEVTMRCQPILGHNTVFWYRQTMMQGLELLAYFRNRAPLDDSGMPKDRFSAEMPDATLATLKIQPSEPRDSAVYFCASGLGTGGWNTEAFFGQGTRLTVV.